The T cell receptor beta chain described here comes from a study of T cells in Graves' hyperthyroidism and ophthalmopathy. Study-level information: At the time of initial diagnosis and before any treatment, peripheral blood was collected.

Uncontrolled infection, other autoimmune disease, pregnancy or lactation excluded patients. PBMCs were derived from 10 ml fresh peripheral blood. Regarding the study as a whole: Most clonotypes expanded in thyroid above 0.001 were likewise present in blood.

TCR beta CDR3 regions were amplified from RNA transcripts. The HTBI primer set drove a first-round RT-PCR of the TCR CDR3. TCRdb itself ran the multiplex PCR reads through MiXCR, one entry per CDR3 protein. Altogether over 500,000 distinct CDR3 sequences are present, 15% to 20% being singletons, with the ten largest covering 25% to 30%. The V end lost 2 bases, the J end lost 2 bases, and 3 bases lay between the germline ends. The CDR3 has 12 amino acids. Germline V gene sequence: CDR1 LGHDT, CDR2 YNNKEL (reference sequence). This clonotype was seen ten or more times. The antigen is unknown. Sequencing was done on a sample of blood. The sequence was obtained from a woman aged 25-40 years with Graves' ophthalmopathy. The chain uses TRBV3-1 and TRBJ1-1; D unclear. CDR3 sequence: CASSQPNTEAFF. The CDR3 coding sequence is TGTGCCAGCAGCCAACCTAACACTGAAGCTTTCTTT.